The rows below give T cell receptor beta chains drawn from one sample of a study of cytomegalovirus exposure and HLA in healthy donors. Measured with immunoSEQ multiplex PCR; TCRdb has only the in-frame clones, and not every one. Here the sample spans 150,000 to 200,000 clones, about 80% being singletons. The sequenced material came from PBMCs. These receptors all come from a female donor in good health and CMV-seronegative. CDR3s include the opening cysteine and the closing phenylalanine or tryptophan. Fields, in order: V gene, clone size, CDR3 length, J gene, D gene, CDR3 protein, CDR3 DNA. A D gene is named only where the DNA matches it firmly. The size field is filled for only some rows; it gives once, few, many or a size class.

TRBV7-2	.	13	TRBJ1-2	TRBD1	CASSAGQGCGYTF	TGTGCCAGCAGCGCCGGACAGGGATGCGGCTACACCTTC
TRBV7-8	.	14	TRBJ1-1	TRBD1	CASSWDRTNTEAFF	TGTGCCAGCAGCTGGGACAGAACGAACACTGAAGCTTTCTTT
TRBV7-9	.	16	TRBJ1-6	.	CASSLLQGRGGSPLHF	TGTGCCAGCAGCTTGCTTCAGGGGCGAGGAGGCTCACCCCTCCACTTT
TRBV27	.	14	TRBJ2-5	TRBD1	CASSLRGTEETQYF	TGTGCCAGCAGTTTAAGAGGGACAGAAGAGACCCAGTACTTC
TRBV19	few	13	TRBJ1-2	.	CASSIKGGYGYTF	TGTGCCAGTAGTATAAAAGGGGGCTATGGCTACACCTTC
TRBV7-9	.	15	TRBJ2-1	.	CASSRGFSSYNEQFF	TGTGCCAGCAGTAGGGGCTTTAGCTCCTACAATGAGCAGTTCTTC
TRBV7-9	.	17	TRBJ2-5	TRBD1	CASSLNFVQGARETQYF	TGTGCCAGCAGCTTAAACTTTGTACAGGGGGCGCGGGAGACCCAGTACTTC
TRBV5-1	.	14	TRBJ1-4	.	CASSLEHWNEKLFF	TGCGCCAGCAGCTTGGAACATTGGAATGAAAAACTGTTTTTT
TRBV9	.	16	TRBJ2-3	TRBD2	CASSPISGLGTDTQYF	TGTGCCAGCAGCCCCATTAGCGGGTTGGGCACAGATACGCAGTATTTT
TRBV6-6	.	14	TRBJ2-7	.	CASSFYGSAYEQYF	TGTGCCAGCAGTTTTTACGGGAGCGCCTACGAGCAGTACTTC
TRBV7-9	.	12	TRBJ1-2	.	CASSIGSYGYTF	TGTGCCAGCAGCATCGGGAGCTATGGCTACACCTTC
TRBV5-6	few	12	TRBJ1-4	.	CASSLAGFAPFF	TGTGCCAGCAGCTTGGCCGGTTTCGCCCCGTTTTTT
TRBV7-8	.	14	TRBJ2-7	.	CASSLAQGTGEQYF	TGTGCCAGCAGCTTAGCCCAGGGCACTGGCGAGCAGTACTTC
TRBV6-5	.	12	TRBJ1-4	.	CASWGGGEKLFF	TGTGCCAGCTGGGGAGGCGGTGAAAAACTGTTTTTT
TRBV6-5	.	13	TRBJ2-7	.	CASSYRSSYEQYF	TGTGCCAGCAGTTACCGGAGCTCCTACGAGCAGTACTTC
TRBV7-2	few	15	TRBJ2-3	.	CASNRGGKSTDTQYF	TGTGCCAGCAATAGGGGTGGGAAAAGCACAGATACGCAGTATTTT
TRBV10-2	.	11	TRBJ1-1	.	CANSGHSEAFF	TGCGCCAACAGTGGTCACTCTGAAGCTTTCTTT
TRBV6-5	.	15	TRBJ2-7	TRBD1	CASSAPGTGVNEQYF	TGTGCCAGCAGTGCCCCCGGGACAGGGGTTAACGAGCAGTACTTC
TRBV7-9	.	13	TRBJ2-7	.	CASSHRQSYEQYF	TGTGCCAGCAGCCACAGACAGTCCTACGAGCAGTACTTC
TRBV9	.	13	TRBJ2-1	.	CASSAIGAGEQFF	TGTGCCAGCAGCGCCATTGGGGCGGGAGAGCAGTTCTTC
TRBV5-4	.	16	TRBJ2-1	.	CASSLQAVSSYNEQFF	TGTGCCAGCAGCTTGCAAGCGGTTAGCTCCTACAATGAGCAGTTCTTC
TRBV6-1	few	15	TRBJ2-3	TRBD2	CASRIGGGFTDTQYF	TGTGCCAGTAGGATCGGGGGAGGGTTTACAGATACGCAGTATTTT
TRBV5-1	.	15	TRBJ2-1	.	CASSLSGLPGDEQFF	TGCGCCAGCAGCCTCTCGGGCCTTCCCGGGGATGAGCAGTTCTTC
TRBV7-9	.	14	TRBJ2-7	.	CASSLGGQPYEQYF	TGTGCCAGCAGCTTAGGGGGCCAACCCTACGAGCAGTACTTC
TRBV5-6	.	15	TRBJ1-2	.	CASSFRTELYYGYTF	TGTGCCAGCAGCTTCCGAACGGAGCTGTACTATGGCTACACCTTC
TRBV5-1	few	15	TRBJ2-2	TRBD2	CASIQREGDTGELFF	TGCGCCAGCATTCAACGGGAGGGGGACACCGGGGAGCTGTTTTTT
TRBV15	.	16	TRBJ1-2	.	CATSRVKGPTPYGYTF	TGTGCCACCAGCAGAGTGAAGGGGCCGACCCCCTATGGCTACACCTTC
TRBV5-6	.	14	TRBJ1-2	TRBD1	CASSLYGTAYGYTF	TGTGCCAGCAGCTTGTACGGGACAGCCTATGGCTACACCTTC
TRBV9	.	15	TRBJ2-7	.	CASSSEGESSYEQYF	TGTGCCAGCAGCTCAGAGGGGGAGAGCTCCTACGAGCAGTACTTC